Following are 8 T cell receptor beta chains from one sample sequenced in a study of blood T cell repertoires in COVID-19. Produced via immunoSEQ multiplex PCR; TCRdb's table is partial and in-frame only. Here the sample spans roughly 300,000 clones, more than 70% being singletons. The sequencing sample was made of peripheral blood. These receptors were obtained from a woman in her 50s who had recovered from COVID-19.

CDR3 nucleotides: TGTGCCAGCAGCTTGGCCGGGACAGCTGAAAAACTGTTTTTT. It translates to CASSLAGTAEKLFF. The chain joins TRBV5-6 to TRBJ1-4; TRBD1 matches at 7 bases. The CDR3 sequence is 14 residues long. V lost 0 bases and J lost 7; bases outside the gene matches: 3. Looked up from germline, CDR1 is SGHDT and CDR2 is YYEEEE.

This clone appeared a single time. V and J are TRBV24-1 and TRBJ2-5; 12 positions agree with TRBD1. V lost 8 bases and J lost 6; bases outside the gene matches: 6. The CDR3 is 14 residues long. From germline, CDR1 is KGHDR and CDR2 SFDVKD. CDR3 nucleotide sequence: TGTGCCACCACCCCGGGACAGGGGGCTAAGACCCAGTACTTC. Protein: CATTPGQGAKTQYF.

The rearrangement links TRBV28 to TRBJ1-2; the match to TRBD1 covers 7 bases. The trim removed 7 bases at V and 6 bases at J, leaving 8 bases unmatched. The CDR3 has 13 residues. The V gene's germline CDR1 is MDHEN and CDR2 SYDVKM. CDR3: CASKRQGRDGYTF. The CDR3 DNA sequence: TGTGCCAGCAAGAGACAGGGTAGGGATGGCTACACCTTC.

The rearrangement joins TRBV27 to TRBJ2-7; 9 nucleotides agree with TRBD1. CDR1 is MNHEY and CDR2 is SMNVEV in the germline V gene (reference sequence). The CDR3 extends over 12 amino acids. V shed 10 bases and J 6 bases; nucleotides not matched to a gene: 7. The CDR3 protein is CATGQGSFEQYF. CDR3 sequence (DNA): TGTGCCACGGGACAGGGATCGTTCGAGCAGTACTTC.

V is TRBV6-2 or TRBV6-3 and J is TRBJ2-5; 9 positions match TRBD2. V lost 6 bases to trimming and J lost 5 bases; unmatched junction nucleotides: 10. This CDR3 comprises 15 residues. Germline lookup yields CDR1 MNHEY and CDR2 SVGEGT. The CDR3 sequence is CASSSPAGGGETQYF. In DNA form, the CDR3 reads TGTGCCAGCAGCTCCCCCGCGGGAGGGGGGGAGACCCAGTACTTC.

The chain employs TRBV27 and TRBJ1-4; tentative D call: TRBD1 (5 bases). The CDR3 spans 18 residues. The germline gives CDR1 MNHEY, CDR2 SMNVEV (reference sequence). V was shortened by 3 bases and J by 0 bases, with 17 bases between the two germline ends. The chain's CDR3 is CASSFRGTQIATNEKLFF. As DNA, the CDR3 is TGTGCCAGCAGTTTTAGGGGTACCCAAATTGCAACTAATGAAAAACTGTTTTTT.

This rearrangement joins TRBV19 to TRBJ1-6; 9 bases are shared with TRBD1. Germline-derived CDR1 and CDR2 are LNHDA and SQIVND (reference sequence). Unmatched junction bases numbered 4, after V lost 9 bases and J lost 4 bases. The CDR3 contains 14 residues. DNA of the CDR3: TGTGCCAGGGGACAGGGCCATTATAATTCACCCCTCCACTTT. Translated: CARGQGHYNSPLHF.

J is TRBJ1-4 and V is TRBV4-1; D gene unclear. The V gene lost 0 bases and the J gene lost 13 bases, with 18 bases spanning the gap. The germline CDR1 and CDR2 sequences are MGHRA and YSYEKL. There are 15 residues in the CDR3. CDR3 nucleotides: TGCGCCAGCAGCCAAGATCGGAGAAAAATCTTTGGACTGTTTTTT. It specifies CASSQDRRKIFGLFF.